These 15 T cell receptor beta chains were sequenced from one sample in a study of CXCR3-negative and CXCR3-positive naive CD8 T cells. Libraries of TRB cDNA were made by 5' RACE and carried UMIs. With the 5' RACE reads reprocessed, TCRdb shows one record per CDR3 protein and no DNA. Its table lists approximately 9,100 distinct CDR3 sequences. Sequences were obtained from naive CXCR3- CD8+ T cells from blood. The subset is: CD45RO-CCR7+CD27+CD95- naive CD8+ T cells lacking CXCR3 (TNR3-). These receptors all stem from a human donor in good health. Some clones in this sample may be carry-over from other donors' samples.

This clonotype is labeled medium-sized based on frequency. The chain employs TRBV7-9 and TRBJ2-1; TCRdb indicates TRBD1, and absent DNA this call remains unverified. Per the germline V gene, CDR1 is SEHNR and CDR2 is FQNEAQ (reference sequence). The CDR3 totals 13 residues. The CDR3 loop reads CASSPGQGGEQFF.

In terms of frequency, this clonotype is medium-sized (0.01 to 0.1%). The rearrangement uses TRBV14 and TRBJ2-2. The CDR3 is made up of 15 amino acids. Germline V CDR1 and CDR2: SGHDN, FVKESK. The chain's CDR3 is CASSRRVANTGELFF.

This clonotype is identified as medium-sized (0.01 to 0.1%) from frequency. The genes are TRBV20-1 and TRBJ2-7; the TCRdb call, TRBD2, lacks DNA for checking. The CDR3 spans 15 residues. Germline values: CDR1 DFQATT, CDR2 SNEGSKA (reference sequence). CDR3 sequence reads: CSAGGGAYLSYEQYF.

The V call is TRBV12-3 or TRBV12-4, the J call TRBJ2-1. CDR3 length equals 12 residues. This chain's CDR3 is CASSSTDNEQFF.

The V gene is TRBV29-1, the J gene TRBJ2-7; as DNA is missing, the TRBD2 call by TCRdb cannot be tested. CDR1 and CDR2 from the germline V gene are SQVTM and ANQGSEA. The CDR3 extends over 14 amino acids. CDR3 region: CSVPTGTTGYEQYF.

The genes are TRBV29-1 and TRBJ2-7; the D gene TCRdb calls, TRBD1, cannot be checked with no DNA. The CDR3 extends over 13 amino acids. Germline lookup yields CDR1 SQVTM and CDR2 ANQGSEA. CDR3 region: CSYRDRERYEQYF.

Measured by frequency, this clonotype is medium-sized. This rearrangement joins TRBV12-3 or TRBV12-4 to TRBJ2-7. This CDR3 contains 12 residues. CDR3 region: CASSRGPYEQYF.

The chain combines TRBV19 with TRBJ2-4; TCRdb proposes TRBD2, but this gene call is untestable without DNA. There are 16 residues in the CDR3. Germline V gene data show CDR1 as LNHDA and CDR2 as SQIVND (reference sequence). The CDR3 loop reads CASRGLAKLAKNIQYF.

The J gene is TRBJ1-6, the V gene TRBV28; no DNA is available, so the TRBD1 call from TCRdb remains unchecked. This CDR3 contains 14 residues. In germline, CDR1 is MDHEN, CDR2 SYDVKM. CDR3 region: CATSLRQTNSPLHF.

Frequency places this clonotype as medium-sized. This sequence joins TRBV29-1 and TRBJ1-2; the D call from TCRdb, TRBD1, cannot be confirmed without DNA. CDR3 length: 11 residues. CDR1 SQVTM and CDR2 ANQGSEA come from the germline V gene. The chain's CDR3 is CSVVGGYGYTF.

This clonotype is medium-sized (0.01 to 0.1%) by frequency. The CDR3 loop is CASTSALGNTGELFF. The V gene is TRBV6-5, the J gene TRBJ2-2; TCRdb calls TRBD2, which cannot be checked without DNA. The CDR3 extends over 15 amino acids. In germline, CDR1 is MNHEY, CDR2 SVGAGI.

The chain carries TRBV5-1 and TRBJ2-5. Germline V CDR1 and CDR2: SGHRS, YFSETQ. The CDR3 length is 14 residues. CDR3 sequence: CASSLSGNQETQYF.

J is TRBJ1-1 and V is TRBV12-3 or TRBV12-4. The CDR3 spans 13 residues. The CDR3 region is CASLSTLNTEAFF.

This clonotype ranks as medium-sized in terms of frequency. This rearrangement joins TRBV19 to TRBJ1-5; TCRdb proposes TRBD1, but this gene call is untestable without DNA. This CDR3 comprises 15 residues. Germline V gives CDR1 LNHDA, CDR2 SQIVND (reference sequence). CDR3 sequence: CASTGGVSYRGPQHF. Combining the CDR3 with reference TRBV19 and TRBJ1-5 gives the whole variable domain DGGITQSPKYLFRKEGQNVTLSCEQNLNHDAMYWYRQDPGQGLRLIYYSQIVNDFQKGDIAEGYSVSREKKESFPLTVTSAQKNPTAFYLCASTGGVSYRGPQHFGDGTRLSIL.

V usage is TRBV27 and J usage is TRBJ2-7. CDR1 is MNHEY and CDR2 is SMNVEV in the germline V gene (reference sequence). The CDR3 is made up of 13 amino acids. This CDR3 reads CASSLASSYEQYF.